The 15 T cell receptor beta chains given below trace back to one sample, sequenced in a study of monozygotic twins with inflammatory bowel disease. TCRdb derives one entry per CDR3 protein from the 5' RACE reads, leaving out DNA. The sample data list more than 350,000 distinct CDR3 sequences. Sequenced sample: blood. Every receptor here comes from a human donor with ulcerative colitis or Crohn's disease, or a healthy co-twin of an affected twin (not recorded which).

The V and J genes are TRBV9 and TRBJ2-5; TCRdb's D call, TRBD1, is unchecked because there is no DNA. From germline, CDR1 is SGDLS and CDR2 YYNGEE. This CDR3 is built from 14 residues. CDR3 loop: CASSAAGVQETQYF. The full variable domain, in which reference TRBV9 and TRBJ2-5 provide the parts outside the CDR3, is DSGVTQTPKHLITATGQRVTLRCSPRSGDLSVYWYQQSLDQGLQFLIQYYNGEERAKGNILERFSAQQFPDLHSELNLSSLELGDSALYFCASSAAGVQETQYFGPGTRLLVL.

The genes are TRBV10-3 and TRBJ2-7; checking the TCRdb D call of TRBD2 is not possible without DNA. There are 16 residues in the CDR3. Per the germline V gene, CDR1 is ENHRY and CDR2 is SYGVKD. The CDR3 spells CAISDGLAGGSYEQYF.

The CDR3 protein is CASSPWGGTDTQYF. The chain is built from TRBV28 and TRBJ2-3; TCRdb designates TRBD1, a call that cannot be tested without DNA. CDR1 and CDR2 (germline): MDHEN, SYDVKM. The CDR3 runs to 14 residues.

V and J are TRBV7-2 and TRBJ2-1; absent DNA, TCRdb's TRBD2 call cannot be checked. The CDR3 is 17 residues long. The germline CDR1 and CDR2 sequences are SGHTA and FQGNSA. CDR3 loop: CASSSPPAGGLGNEQFF.

The chain links TRBV27 to TRBJ2-3. The CDR3 covers 12 residues. CDR1 is MNHEY and CDR2 is SMNVEV in the germline V gene (reference sequence). CDR3 sequence: CASSLSLGTQYF.

The chain uses TRBV27 and TRBJ2-2; TCRdb outputs TRBD1, but without DNA this stays unchecked. The germline gives CDR1 MNHEY, CDR2 SMNVEV (reference sequence). The CDR3 spans 16 residues. CDR3 sequence reads: CASSFITGLYTGELFF.

The chain links TRBV3-1 to TRBJ1-4. Germline V CDR1 and CDR2: LGHDT, YNNKEL (reference sequence). This CDR3 spans 14 amino acids. CDR3 region: CASSPGLRVEKLFF.

V gene TRBV30 combines with J gene TRBJ2-7; with no DNA, the TCRdb D assignment of TRBD2 cannot be verified. This CDR3 is built from 13 residues. Per the germline V gene, CDR1 is GTSNPN and CDR2 is SVGIG (reference sequence). The CDR3 reads CAWSVGGMSEQYF.

The chain employs TRBV4-2 and TRBJ2-2; TCRdb designates TRBD2, a call that cannot be tested without DNA. The germline gives CDR1 LGHNA, CDR2 YNFKEQ. CDR3 length: 16 residues. Here the CDR3 reads CASSQGLGQNTGELFF.

The genes are TRBV6-5 and TRBJ1-6; TCRdb designates TRBD1, a call that cannot be tested without DNA. Germline CDR1 MNHEY, CDR2 SVGAGI. This CDR3 spans 13 amino acids. CDR3 sequence: CASRAGSNSPLHF.

The CDR3 is CASSSRQAYEQYF. This chain connects TRBV3-1 to TRBJ2-7; TCRdb gives TRBD1 as the D gene, but with no DNA this cannot be confirmed. CDR1 is LGHDT and CDR2 is YNNKEL in the germline V gene (reference sequence). This CDR3 has 13 amino acids.

The CDR3 protein is CASTLVRDRVSYEQYF. This rearrangement joins TRBV21-1 to TRBJ2-7; TCRdb calls TRBD1, which cannot be checked without DNA. TRBV21-1 is annotated as a pseudogene. This CDR3 is 16 amino acids long.

The J gene is TRBJ1-5, the V gene TRBV10-3; with no DNA, the TCRdb D assignment of TRBD1 cannot be verified. Germline V gene sequence: CDR1 ENHRY, CDR2 SYGVKD. The CDR3 sequence is 14 residues long. The CDR3 spells CAISAGQSNQPQHF.

This chain joins TRBV7-2 and TRBJ2-7; no DNA is available, so the TRBD1 call from TCRdb remains unchecked. This CDR3 has 13 residues. Germline V gene sequence: CDR1 SGHTA, CDR2 FQGNSA. CDR3 loop: CASSLVVGREQYF.

CDR3 in amino acids: CASSFKGPTEAFF. The chain combines TRBV27 with TRBJ1-1. Germline V gene lookup returns CDR1 MNHEY and CDR2 SMNVEV (reference sequence). The CDR3 length is 13 residues.